This T cell receptor beta chain was obtained from a study of CD8+CD57+ T cells in acquired aplastic anemia. Study as a whole: Sorted CD4+ and CD8+ cell DNA averaged roughly 3.2 ug. Study-level points and caveats: With respect to CD8+ Simpson's diversity, patients and controls did not differ significantly. Patients had around 28 CD8+ CDR3 sequences in common with controls (the shared set).

CDR3 and TCR beta VDJ profiling relied on genomic DNA as the template. A single record per CDR3 protein comes from TCRdb applying MiXCR to the reads. The data show 250,000 to 300,000 distinct CDR3 sequences, 45% to 65% seen once. Trimming left V 10 bases short and J 3 bases short, with 15 bases between. The germline V gene encodes CDR1 MNHEY and CDR2 SVGAGI. This CDR3 spans 13 amino acids. In patients chosen for sequencing, flow cytometry had shown CD8+CD57+ cell expansion. On this clonotype: Its antigen is undetermined.

This receptor was taken from a human donor with aplastic anemia. The rearrangement uses TRBV6-5 and TRBJ1-1; D remains ambiguous. Input material: sorted CD4+, CD8+, or CD8+CD57+ T cells (not recorded which) from PBMCs. The CDR3 protein is CAIHDIWDTEAFF. CDR3 nucleotide sequence: TGTGCCATTCACGACATATGGGACACTGAAGCTTTCTTT.